Below are 22 T cell receptor beta chains sequenced from a single sample in a study of Ad26.COV2.S vaccination and SARS-CoV-2 variants. Data came from immunoSEQ multiplex PCR; TCRdb stores just in-frame clones and leaves some out. Of a few hundred thousand clones listed, roughly 91% were seen once; the top ten hold roughly 4%. Treatment specified: over 15 received Ad26.COV2.S at low or high dose, single or two shots; about 5 received placebo; per-sample allocation not given. Day 63 after the first injection of vaccine or placebo was the sampling time. The starting material was peripheral blood, obtained in a trial of Ad26.COV2.S vaccine versus placebo. The receptor set was obtained from a person between 18 and 65 years old who received the Ad26.COV2.S COVID-19 vaccine or a placebo.

The V call is TRBV12-3 or TRBV12-4, the J call TRBJ2-7; TRBD1 aligns across 7 bases. The CDR3 is 13 residues long. Germline trimming cut 8 bases from V and 8 bases from J; bases unmatched to any gene: 12. CDR3 protein: CASAPNRGSKQYF. The CDR3 bases are TGTGCCAGCGCGCCGAACAGGGGATCCAAGCAGTACTTC.

Written as DNA, the CDR3 is TGTGCCAGCAGTTTACTAGCGGGAGGGACCTACGAGCAGTACTTC. Amino acid sequence: CASSLLAGGTYEQYF. V and J are TRBV27 and TRBJ2-7; 12 bases are shared with TRBD2. Germline CDR1 MNHEY, CDR2 SMNVEV (reference sequence). The CDR3 totals 15 residues. Trimming took 2 bases from V and 2 from J; bases not matched to a gene: 1.

The chain uses TRBV6-1 and TRBJ1-6; no reliable D call. CDR1 MNHNS and CDR2 SASEGT come from the germline V gene. The CDR3 is 19 amino acids. V lost 2 bases to trimming and J lost 0 bases, with 17 bases between them. The CDR3 bases are TGTGCCAGCAGTGAAAATGAAATTCTGAAGGGCTCCTATAATTCACCCCTCCACTTT. Amino acid sequence: CASSENEILKGSYNSPLHF.

Here the CDR3 reads CASILGVGVYEQFF. For the CDR3, the DNA is TGTGCCAGCATCTTAGGGGTTGGCGTATATGAGCAGTTCTTC. This chain joins TRBV28 and TRBJ2-1; maybe TRBD1 (5 bases). V dropped 7 bases and J dropped 8 bases, with 18 bases sitting between them. CDR1 is MDHEN and CDR2 is SYDVKM in the germline V gene. This CDR3 comprises 14 residues.

This clone was seen once. The chain recombines TRBV28 with TRBJ2-5; D may match TRBD1 or TRBD2 (5 bases each). This CDR3 spans 14 amino acids. Trimming took 8 bases from V and 1 from J, leaving 14 bases between them. Germline V lookup: CDR1 MDHEN, CDR2 SYDVKM. In nucleotides, the CDR3 is TGTGCCAGCGGGGAGACAGCTCGCCAAGAGACCCAGTACTTC. This encodes CASGETARQETQYF.

The chain has TRBV7-2 and TRBJ2-1; D gene unclear. Germline CDR1 reads SGHTA; CDR2 reads FQGNSA. CDR3 length: 14 residues. Trimming removed 1 base from V and 5 bases from J, with 9 bases in between. The CDR3 nucleotides read TGTGCCAGCAGCTTAGTGGCGCCTAACAATGAGCAGTTCTTC. Amino acids: CASSLVAPNNEQFF.

V gene TRBV28 combines with J gene TRBJ1-5; 11 nucleotides agree with TRBD1. The CDR3 has 17 residues. V was pared by 6 bases and J by 0 bases, with 7 bases of the junction left unmatched. CDR1 MDHEN and CDR2 SYDVKM come from the germline V gene. CDR3: CASRTDRGRLSNQPQHF. The CDR3 nucleotides read TGTGCCAGCAGAACGGACAGGGGGCGTCTTAGCAATCAGCCCCAGCATTTT.

This chain links TRBV7-9 with TRBJ2-1; perhaps D is TRBD1 or TRBD2 (5 bases each). CDR1 SEHNR and CDR2 FQNEAQ come from the germline V gene (reference sequence). The CDR3 runs to 14 residues. Between the trimmed V and J ends, which lost 4 bases and 10 bases, there was a span of 17 bases. CDR3 amino acids: CASSSLAGTWEQFF. CDR3 nucleotide sequence: TGTGCCAGCAGCTCCCTAGCTGGGACGTGGGAGCAGTTCTTC.

The V call is TRBV15, the J call TRBJ2-7, with 7 bases identical to TRBD2. Germline V lookup: CDR1 LNHNV, CDR2 YYDKDF (reference sequence). The V and J ends lost 1 base and 0 bases, in that order; junction bases with no gene match: 0. The CDR3 length is 14 residues. CDR3 bases: TGTGCCACCAGCAGAGCGGGAGGCTCCTACGAGCAGTACTTC. It translates to CATSRAGGSYEQYF.

V usage is TRBV30 and J usage is TRBJ1-2, with 8 bases matching TRBD1. CDR1 GTSNPN and CDR2 SVGIG come from the germline V gene (reference sequence). CDR3 size: 13 residues. The V and J ends lost 2 bases and 6 bases, in that order; junction bases with no gene match: 5. CDR3 nucleotides: TGTGCCTGGAGTCCCCAGGGGGCTGATGGCTACACCTTC. It specifies CAWSPQGADGYTF. Filled out from reference TRBV30 and TRBJ1-2, the complete variable domain reads SQTIHQWPATLVQPVGSPLSLECTVEGTSNPNLYWYRQAAGRGLQLLFYSVGIGQISSEVPQNLSASRPQDRQFILSSKKLLLSDSGFYLCAWSPQGADGYTFGSGTRLTVV.

This chain links TRBV30 with TRBJ2-2, with unresolved D. Germline values: CDR1 GTSNPN, CDR2 SVGIG (reference sequence). The CDR3 runs to 14 residues. Deletions cut 3 bases from V and 1 base from J, with 9 bases between. The CDR3 DNA sequence: TGTGCCTGGAGGGCGCGGAGGAACACCGGGGAGCTGTTTTTT. Translating gives CAWRARRNTGELFF.

V is TRBV10-3 and J is TRBJ2-2; 8 bases align to TRBD1. Looked up from germline, CDR1 is ENHRY and CDR2 is SYGVKD. The CDR3 length is 15 residues. With 6 bases clipped from V and 3 bases from J, the junction kept 6 bases outside the gene matches. The CDR3 is CAIRPTGAHTGELFF. In DNA form, the CDR3 reads TGTGCCATCAGGCCGACAGGGGCACACACCGGGGAGCTGTTTTTT.

CDR3 loop: CASSLTGVGELFF. For the CDR3, the DNA is TGTGCCAGCAGCTTAACAGGGGTCGGGGAGCTGTTTTTT. The chain carries TRBV7-9 and TRBJ2-2; 7 positions agree with TRBD1. The CDR3 contains 13 residues. V dropped 2 bases and J dropped 7; count of bases not matched to a gene: 1. Per germline, CDR1 SEHNR and CDR2 FQNEAQ (reference sequence).

In its sample, this clone was seen once. The genes are TRBV7-8 and TRBJ1-5; D ambiguous. CDR3 length: 13 residues. V was pared by 1 base and J by 1 base, with 2 bases between. Germline V lookup: CDR1 SGHVS, CDR2 FQNEAQ. The CDR3 bases are TGTGCCAGCAGCTTAGTGAGCAATCAGCCCCAGCATTTT. This gives the protein CASSLVSNQPQHF. Supplemented by reference TRBV7-8 and TRBJ1-5, the full variable domain reads GAGVSQSPRYKVAKRGQDVALRCDPISGHVSLFWYQQALGQGPEFLTYFQNEAQLDKSGLPSDRFFAERPEGSVSTLKIQRTQQEDSAVYLCASSLVSNQPQHFGDGTRLSIL.

J is TRBJ2-2 and V is TRBV4-3; D is undetermined. The CDR3 contains 14 residues. V lost 0 bases and J lost 4, with 6 bases in between. Per the germline V gene, CDR1 is LGHNA and CDR2 is YSLEER. Here the CDR3 reads CASSQDQVTGELFF. The DNA of the CDR3 is TGCGCCAGCAGCCAAGATCAAGTCACCGGGGAGCTGTTTTTT.

The chain recombines TRBV6-2 or TRBV6-3 with TRBJ2-7, with D maybe TRBD2 (6 bases). The CDR3 totals 16 residues. Germline-derived CDR1 and CDR2 are MNHEY and SVGEGT. The ends were cut back, 0 bases at V and 0 bases at J, with 12 bases in the middle. As DNA, the CDR3 is TGTGCCAGCAGTTACTCCGGAGGGGACCTCTCCTACGAGCAGTACTTC. Translated: CASSYSGGDLSYEQYF.

The rearrangement uses TRBV3-1 (or the pseudogene TRBV3-2) and TRBJ2-6, with TRBD2 as a possible D gene (6 bases). Germline V lookup: CDR1 LGHDT, CDR2 YNNKEL (reference sequence). The length of the CDR3 is 15 residues. Trimming removed 6 bases at V and 3 bases at J, with 12 bases between. CDR3 residues: CASRSRGYGANVLTF. The CDR3 DNA reads TGTGCCAGCAGGTCCCGGGGGTATGGGGCCAACGTCCTGACTTTC.

This chain's CDR3 is CASSSGRIYEQYF. Written as DNA, the CDR3 is TGTGCCAGCAGTTCGGGACGGATCTACGAGCAGTACTTC. J is TRBJ2-7 and V is TRBV27; the D gene could be TRBD1 or TRBD2 (5 bases each). V dropped 4 bases and J dropped 3 bases, with 10 bases sitting between them. This CDR3 has 13 residues. CDR1 and CDR2 from the germline V gene are MNHEY and SMNVEV (reference sequence).

This rearrangement joins TRBV25-1 to TRBJ2-1, with TRBD1 identical over 7 bases. V trimming: 5 bases; J trimming: 4 bases; junction bases outside the gene matches: 5. The CDR3 has 14 amino acids. Germline V CDR1 and CDR2: MGHDK, SYGVNS. As DNA, the CDR3 is TGTGCCAGCAGTCACCGGGACAGTTACAATGAGCAGTTCTTC. It yields the protein CASSHRDSYNEQFF.

The genes are TRBV6-4 and TRBJ2-3, with 10 nucleotides matching TRBD2. The CDR3 spans 16 residues. V was pared by 2 bases and J by 6 bases, with 8 bases of the junction left unmatched. Germline V gene sequence: CDR1 MRHNA, CDR2 SNTAGT. The CDR3, as DNA: TGTGCCAGCAGTGACCGGGGACTAGCGTCCGGTGATACGCAGTATTTT. The encoded protein is CASSDRGLASGDTQYF.

This chain connects TRBV30 to TRBJ1-2; D possibly corresponds to TRBD1 (5 bases). The germline V gene has CDR1 GTSNPN and CDR2 SVGIG (reference sequence). The V and J ends lost 1 base and 3 bases respectively, with 15 bases between them. This CDR3 is built from 15 residues. The CDR3 DNA is TGTGCCTGGAGTGCGGGGGACGGGAGGGACTATGGCTACACCTTC. It yields the protein CAWSAGDGRDYGYTF.

The chain joins TRBV2 to TRBJ2-5; D perhaps matches TRBD2 (6 bases). This CDR3 is 15 amino acids long. Germline CDR1 reads SNHLY; CDR2 reads FYNNEI. The germline V and J ends were trimmed by 11 bases and 1 base, with 20 bases remaining between them. The CDR3 loop is CAGRDSQKAQETQYF. As DNA, the CDR3 is TGTGCCGGCCGGGACTCCCAAAAAGCCCAAGAGACCCAGTACTTC.